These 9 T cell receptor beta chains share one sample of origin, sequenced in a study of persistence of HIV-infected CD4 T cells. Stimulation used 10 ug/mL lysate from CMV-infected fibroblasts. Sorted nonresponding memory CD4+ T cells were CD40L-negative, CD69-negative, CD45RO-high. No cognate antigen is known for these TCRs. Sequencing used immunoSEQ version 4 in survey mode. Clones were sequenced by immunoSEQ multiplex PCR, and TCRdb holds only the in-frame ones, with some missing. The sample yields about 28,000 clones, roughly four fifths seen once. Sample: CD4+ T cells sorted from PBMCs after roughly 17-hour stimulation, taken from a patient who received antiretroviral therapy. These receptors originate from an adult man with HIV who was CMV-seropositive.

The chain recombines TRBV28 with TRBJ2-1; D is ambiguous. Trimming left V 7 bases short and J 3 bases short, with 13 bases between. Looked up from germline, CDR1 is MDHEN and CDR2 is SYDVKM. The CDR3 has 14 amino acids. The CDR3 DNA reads TGTGCCAGCACTCTCGCCGATCTCTACAATGAGCAGTTCTTC. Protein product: CASTLADLYNEQFF.

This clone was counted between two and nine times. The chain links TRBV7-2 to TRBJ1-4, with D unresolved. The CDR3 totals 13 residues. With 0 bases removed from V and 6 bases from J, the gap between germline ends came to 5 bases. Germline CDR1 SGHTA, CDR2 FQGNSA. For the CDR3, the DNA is TGTGCCAGCAGCTTAGCTGGGGATGAAAAACTGTTTTTT. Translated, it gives CASSLAGDEKLFF.

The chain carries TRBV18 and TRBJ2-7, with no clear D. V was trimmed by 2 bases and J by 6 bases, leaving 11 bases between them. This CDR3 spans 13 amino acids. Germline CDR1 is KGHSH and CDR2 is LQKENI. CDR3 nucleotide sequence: TGTGCCAGCTCACCATTTGACCCCCCCGAGCAGTACTTC. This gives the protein CASSPFDPPEQYF.

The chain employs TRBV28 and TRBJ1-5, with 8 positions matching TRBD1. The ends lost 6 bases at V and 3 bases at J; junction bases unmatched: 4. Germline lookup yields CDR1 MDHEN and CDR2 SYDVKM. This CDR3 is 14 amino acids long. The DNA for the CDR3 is TGTGCCAGCAGAGGACAGGGCGACAATCAGCCCCAGCATTTT. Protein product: CASRGQGDNQPQHF.

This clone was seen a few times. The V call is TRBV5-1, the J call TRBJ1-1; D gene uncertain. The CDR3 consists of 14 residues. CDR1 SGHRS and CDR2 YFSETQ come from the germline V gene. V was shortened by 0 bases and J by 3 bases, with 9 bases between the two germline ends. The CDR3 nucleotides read TGCGCCAGCAGCTTGGGACACCGATACACTGAAGCTTTCTTT. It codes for CASSLGHRYTEAFF.

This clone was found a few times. The CDR3: CAWAPTAPNSPLHF. In DNA, the CDR3 is TGTGCCTGGGCTCCTACAGCGCCGAATTCACCCCTCCACTTT. J is TRBJ1-6 and V is TRBV30; D is unclear. The length of the CDR3 is 14 residues. Germline CDR1 GTSNPN, CDR2 SVGIG (reference sequence). V lost 5 bases and J lost 7, with 15 bases in between. Looking up the rest from reference TRBV30 and TRBJ1-6 gives the full variable domain: SQTIHQWPATLVQPVGSPLSLECTVEGTSNPNLYWYRQAAGRGLQLLFYSVGIGQISSEVPQNLSASRPQDRQFILSSKKLLLSDSGFYLCAWAPTAPNSPLHFGNGTRLTVT.

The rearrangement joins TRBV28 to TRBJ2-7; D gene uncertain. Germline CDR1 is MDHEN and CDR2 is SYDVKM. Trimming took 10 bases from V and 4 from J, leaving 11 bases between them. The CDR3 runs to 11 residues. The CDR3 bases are TGTGCCACCTATCGAAGTTACGAGCAGTACTTC. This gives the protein CATYRSYEQYF.

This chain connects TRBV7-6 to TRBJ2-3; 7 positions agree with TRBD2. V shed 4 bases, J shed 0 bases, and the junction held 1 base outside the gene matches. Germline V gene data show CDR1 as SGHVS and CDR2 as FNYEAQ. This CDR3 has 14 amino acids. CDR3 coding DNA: TGTGCCAGCAGCTCGACTAGCAGCACAGATACGCAGTATTTT. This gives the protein CASSSTSSTDTQYF.

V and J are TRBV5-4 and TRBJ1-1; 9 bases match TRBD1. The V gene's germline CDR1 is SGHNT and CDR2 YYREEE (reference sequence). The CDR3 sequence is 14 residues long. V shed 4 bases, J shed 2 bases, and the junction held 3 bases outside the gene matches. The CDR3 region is CASSVGQGNTEAFF. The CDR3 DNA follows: TGTGCCAGCAGCGTGGGACAGGGAAACACTGAAGCTTTCTTT.